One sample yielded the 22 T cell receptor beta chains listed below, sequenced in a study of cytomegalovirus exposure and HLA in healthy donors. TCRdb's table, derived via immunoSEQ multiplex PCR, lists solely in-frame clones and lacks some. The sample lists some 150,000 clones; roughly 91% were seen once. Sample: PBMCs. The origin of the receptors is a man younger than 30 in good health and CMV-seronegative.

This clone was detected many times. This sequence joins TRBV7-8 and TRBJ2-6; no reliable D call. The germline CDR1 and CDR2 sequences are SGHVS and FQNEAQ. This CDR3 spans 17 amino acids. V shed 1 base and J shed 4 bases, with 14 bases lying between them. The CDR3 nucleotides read TGTGCCAGCAGCTTAGGTGAGGCTGGTTCCGGGGCCAACGTCCTGACTTTC. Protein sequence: CASSLGEAGSGANVLTF. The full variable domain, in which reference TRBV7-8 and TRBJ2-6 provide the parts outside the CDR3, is GAGVSQSPRYKVAKRGQDVALRCDPISGHVSLFWYQQALGQGPEFLTYFQNEAQLDKSGLPSDRFFAERPEGSVSTLKIQRTQQEDSAVYLCASSLGEAGSGANVLTFGAGSRLTVL.

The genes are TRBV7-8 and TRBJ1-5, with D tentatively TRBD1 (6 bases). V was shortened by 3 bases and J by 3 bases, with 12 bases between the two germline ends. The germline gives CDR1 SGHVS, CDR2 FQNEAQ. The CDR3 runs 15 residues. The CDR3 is CASSLRTAYNQPQHF. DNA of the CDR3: TGTGCCAGCAGCTTGAGGACAGCATACAATCAGCCCCAGCATTTT.

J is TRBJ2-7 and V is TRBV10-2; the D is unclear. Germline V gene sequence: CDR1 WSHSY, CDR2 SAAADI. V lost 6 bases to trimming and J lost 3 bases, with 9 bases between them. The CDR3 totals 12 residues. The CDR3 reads CASSATGYEQYF. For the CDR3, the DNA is TGCGCCAGCAGCGCGACTGGCTACGAGCAGTACTTC.

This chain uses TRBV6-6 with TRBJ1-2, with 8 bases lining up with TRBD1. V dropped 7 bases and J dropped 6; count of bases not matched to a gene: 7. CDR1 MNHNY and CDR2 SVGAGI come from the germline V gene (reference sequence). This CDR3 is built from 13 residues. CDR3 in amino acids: CASTLTGGNGYTF. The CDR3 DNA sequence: TGTGCCAGCACCCTAACAGGGGGAAATGGCTACACCTTC.

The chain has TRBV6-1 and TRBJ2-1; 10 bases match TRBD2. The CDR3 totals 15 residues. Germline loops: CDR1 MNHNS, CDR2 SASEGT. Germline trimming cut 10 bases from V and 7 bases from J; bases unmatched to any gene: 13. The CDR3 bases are TGTGCCACCGATCAGGGACTAGCGATGAGAAATGAGCAGTTCTTC. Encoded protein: CATDQGLAMRNEQFF.

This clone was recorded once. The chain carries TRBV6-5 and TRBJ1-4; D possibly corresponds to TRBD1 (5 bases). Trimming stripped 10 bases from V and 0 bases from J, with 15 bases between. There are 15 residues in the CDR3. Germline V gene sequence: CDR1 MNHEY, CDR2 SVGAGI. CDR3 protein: CATRAQFATNEKLFF. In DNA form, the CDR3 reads TGTGCCACCAGGGCTCAATTCGCAACTAATGAAAAACTGTTTTTT.

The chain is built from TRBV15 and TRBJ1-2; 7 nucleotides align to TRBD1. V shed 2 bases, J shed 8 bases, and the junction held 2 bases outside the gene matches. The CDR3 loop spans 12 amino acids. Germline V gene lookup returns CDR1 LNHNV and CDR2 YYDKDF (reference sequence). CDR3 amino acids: CATSRSGGGYTF. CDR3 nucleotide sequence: TGTGCCACCAGCAGATCAGGGGGGGGCTACACCTTC.

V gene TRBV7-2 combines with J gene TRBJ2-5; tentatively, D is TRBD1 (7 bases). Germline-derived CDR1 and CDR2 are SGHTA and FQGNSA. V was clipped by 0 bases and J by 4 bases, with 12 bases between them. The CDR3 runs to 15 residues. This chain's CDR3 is CASSLARQGGETQYF. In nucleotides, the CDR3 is TGTGCCAGCAGCTTAGCGCGGCAGGGGGGAGAGACCCAGTACTTC.

The CDR3 reads CASSTREGSYEQYF. In DNA form, the CDR3 reads TGTGCCAGCAGCACGCGGGAGGGCTCCTACGAGCAGTACTTC. V gene TRBV5-4 combines with J gene TRBJ2-7, with TRBD2 matching 9 bases. Per the germline V gene, CDR1 is SGHNT and CDR2 is YYREEE (reference sequence). This CDR3 contains 14 residues. V trimming: 4 bases; J trimming: 0 bases; junction bases outside the gene matches: 2. Variable domain in full (rest from reference TRBV5-4 and TRBJ2-7): ETGVTQSPTHLIKTRGQQVTLRCSSQSGHNTVSWYQQALGQGPQFIFQYYREEENGRGNFPPRFSGLQFPNYSSELNVNALELDDSALYLCASSTREGSYEQYFGPGTRLTVT.

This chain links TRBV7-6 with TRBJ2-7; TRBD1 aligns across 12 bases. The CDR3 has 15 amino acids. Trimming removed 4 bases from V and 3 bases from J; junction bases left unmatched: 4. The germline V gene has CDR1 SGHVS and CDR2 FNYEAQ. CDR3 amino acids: CASSSGTGGLYEQYF. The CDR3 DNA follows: TGTGCCAGCAGCTCTGGGACAGGGGGCCTCTACGAGCAGTACTTC.

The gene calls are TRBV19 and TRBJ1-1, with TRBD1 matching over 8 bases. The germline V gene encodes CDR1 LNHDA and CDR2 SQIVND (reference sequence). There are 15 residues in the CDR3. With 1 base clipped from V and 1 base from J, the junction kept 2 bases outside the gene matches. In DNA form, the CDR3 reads TGTGCCAGTAGTATAGGGGGGACAGGGAACACTGAAGCTTTCTTT. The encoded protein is CASSIGGTGNTEAFF.

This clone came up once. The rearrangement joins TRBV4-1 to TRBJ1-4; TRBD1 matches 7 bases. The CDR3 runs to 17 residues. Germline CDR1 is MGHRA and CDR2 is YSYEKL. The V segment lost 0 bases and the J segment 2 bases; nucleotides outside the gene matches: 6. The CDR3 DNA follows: TGCGCCAGCAGCCAAGATGAAGGGGACAGCACTAATGAAAAACTGTTTTTT. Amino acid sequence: CASSQDEGDSTNEKLFF.

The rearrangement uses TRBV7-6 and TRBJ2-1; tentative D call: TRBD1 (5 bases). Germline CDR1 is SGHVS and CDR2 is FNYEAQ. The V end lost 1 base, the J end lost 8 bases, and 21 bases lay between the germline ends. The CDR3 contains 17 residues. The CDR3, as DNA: TGTGCCAGCAGCTTAGGTGGTCGGACACGGGTATGGTATGAGCAGTTCTTC. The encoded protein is CASSLGGRTRVWYEQFF.

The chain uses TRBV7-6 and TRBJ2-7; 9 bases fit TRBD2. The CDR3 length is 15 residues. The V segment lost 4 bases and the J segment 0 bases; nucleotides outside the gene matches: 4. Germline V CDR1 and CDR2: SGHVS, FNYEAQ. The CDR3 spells CASSSLAGFSYEQYF. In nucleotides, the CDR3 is TGTGCCAGCAGCTCCCTAGCGGGGTTCTCCTACGAGCAGTACTTC.

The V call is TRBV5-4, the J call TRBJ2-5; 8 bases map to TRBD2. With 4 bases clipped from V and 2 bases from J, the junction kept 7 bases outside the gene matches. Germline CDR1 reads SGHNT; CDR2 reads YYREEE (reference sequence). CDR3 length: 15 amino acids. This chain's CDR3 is CASSPGGAGQETQYF. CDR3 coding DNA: TGTGCCAGCAGCCCGGGGGGGGCGGGACAAGAGACCCAGTACTTC. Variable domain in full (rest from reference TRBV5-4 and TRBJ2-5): ETGVTQSPTHLIKTRGQQVTLRCSSQSGHNTVSWYQQALGQGPQFIFQYYREEENGRGNFPPRFSGLQFPNYSSELNVNALELDDSALYLCASSPGGAGQETQYFGPGTRLLVL.

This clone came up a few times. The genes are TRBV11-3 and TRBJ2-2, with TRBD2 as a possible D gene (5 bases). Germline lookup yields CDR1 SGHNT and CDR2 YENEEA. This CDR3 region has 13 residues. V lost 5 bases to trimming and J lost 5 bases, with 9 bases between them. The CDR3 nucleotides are TGTGCCAGCAGCCCCACGGGGACCGGGGAGCTGTTTTTT. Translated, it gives CASSPTGTGELFF.

The CDR3 sequence: CASSFLAGSYEQYF. Here the CDR3 DNA reads TGTGCCAGCAGTTTCCTAGCGGGATCCTACGAGCAGTACTTC. The V and J genes are TRBV27 and TRBJ2-7; 9 bases map to TRBD2. The germline V gene has CDR1 MNHEY and CDR2 SMNVEV (reference sequence). This CDR3 comprises 14 residues. V lost 3 bases and J lost 1; bases outside the gene matches: 1.

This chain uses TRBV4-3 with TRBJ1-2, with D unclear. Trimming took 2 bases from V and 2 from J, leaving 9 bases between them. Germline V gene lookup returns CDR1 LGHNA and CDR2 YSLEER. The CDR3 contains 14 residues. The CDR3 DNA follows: TGCGCCAGCAGCCAACAATTCGGGAACTATGGCTACACCTTC. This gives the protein CASSQQFGNYGYTF.

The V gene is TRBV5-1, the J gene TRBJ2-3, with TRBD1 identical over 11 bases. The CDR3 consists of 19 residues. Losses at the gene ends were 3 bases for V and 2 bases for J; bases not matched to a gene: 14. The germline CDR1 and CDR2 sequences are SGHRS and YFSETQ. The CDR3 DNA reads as TGCGCCAGCAGCTCAGACCCCTTTGGGACAGGGGGTAACACAGATACGCAGTATTTT. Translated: CASSSDPFGTGGNTDTQYF.

The CDR3 is CASSLQGAKNIQYF. The CDR3 DNA reads TGTGCCAGCAGTTTACAGGGGGCCAAAAACATTCAGTACTTC. The genes are TRBV27 and TRBJ2-4, with TRBD1 as a possible D gene (6 bases). This CDR3 spans 14 amino acids. Looked up from germline, CDR1 is MNHEY and CDR2 is SMNVEV (reference sequence). V lost 2 bases and J lost 1, with 6 bases in between.

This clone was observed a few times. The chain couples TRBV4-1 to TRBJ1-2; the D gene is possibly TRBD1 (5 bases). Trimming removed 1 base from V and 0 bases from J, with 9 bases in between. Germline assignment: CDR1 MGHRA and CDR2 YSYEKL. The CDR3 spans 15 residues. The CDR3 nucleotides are TGCGCCAGCAGCCAAGGTCGACAGCCTAACTATGGCTACACCTTC. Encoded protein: CASSQGRQPNYGYTF.

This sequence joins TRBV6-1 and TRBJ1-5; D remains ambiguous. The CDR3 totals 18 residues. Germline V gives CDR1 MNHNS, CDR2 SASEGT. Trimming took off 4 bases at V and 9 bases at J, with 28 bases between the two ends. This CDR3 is CASSATGGRGKSLTPQHF. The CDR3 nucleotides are TGTGCCAGCAGTGCCACTGGCGGCCGGGGTAAATCCTTAACGCCCCAGCATTTT.